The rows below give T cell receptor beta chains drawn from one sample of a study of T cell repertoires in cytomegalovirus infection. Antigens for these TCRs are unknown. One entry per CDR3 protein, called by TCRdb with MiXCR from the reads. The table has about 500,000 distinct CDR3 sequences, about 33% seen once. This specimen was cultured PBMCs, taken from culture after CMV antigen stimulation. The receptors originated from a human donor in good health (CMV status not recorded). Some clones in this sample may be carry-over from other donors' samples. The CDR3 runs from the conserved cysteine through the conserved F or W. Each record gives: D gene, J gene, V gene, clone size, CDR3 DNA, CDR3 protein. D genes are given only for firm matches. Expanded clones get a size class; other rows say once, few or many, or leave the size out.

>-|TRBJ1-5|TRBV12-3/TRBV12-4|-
TGTGCCAGCACCCAACAGAGTGGGCAGCCCCAGCATTTT
CASTQQSGQPQHF
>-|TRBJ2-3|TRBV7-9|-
TGTGCCAGCAGCCCAGACGGGCCGCCGGATACGCAGTATTTT
CASSPDGPPDTQYF
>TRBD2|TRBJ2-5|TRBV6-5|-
TGTGCCAGCAGTTCCGGGACTAGCGGGAGGTTCCAAGAGACCCAGTACTTC
CASSSGTSGRFQETQYF
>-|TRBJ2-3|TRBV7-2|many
TGTGCCAGCAGCTTAGAAGGTAGCCCAGATACGCAGTATTTT
CASSLEGSPDTQYF
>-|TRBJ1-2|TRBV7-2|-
TGTGCCAGCAGCTTAGTTGGGGTGGGCACGACTACTGAGGGCTACACCTTC
CASSLVGVGTTTEGYTF
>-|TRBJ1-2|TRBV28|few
TGTGCCAGCCGACGGGGGGCCTATGGCTACACCTTC
CASRRGAYGYTF
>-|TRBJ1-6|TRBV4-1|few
TGCGCCAGCAGCCAAGATTCGGGCTCACCCCTCCACTTT
CASSQDSGSPLHF
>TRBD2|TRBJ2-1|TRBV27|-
TGTGCCAGCAGAATAGCGGGTACTTACAATGAGCAGTTCTTC
CASRIAGTYNEQFF
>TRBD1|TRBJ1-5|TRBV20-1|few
TGCAGTGCAAGGGGACAGAGCAATCAGCCCCAGCATTTT
CSARGQSNQPQHF
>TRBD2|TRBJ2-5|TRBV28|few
TGTGCCAGCAGTCTAACTAGCGGGAGGGCCCAAGAGACCCAGTACTTC
CASSLTSGRAQETQYF